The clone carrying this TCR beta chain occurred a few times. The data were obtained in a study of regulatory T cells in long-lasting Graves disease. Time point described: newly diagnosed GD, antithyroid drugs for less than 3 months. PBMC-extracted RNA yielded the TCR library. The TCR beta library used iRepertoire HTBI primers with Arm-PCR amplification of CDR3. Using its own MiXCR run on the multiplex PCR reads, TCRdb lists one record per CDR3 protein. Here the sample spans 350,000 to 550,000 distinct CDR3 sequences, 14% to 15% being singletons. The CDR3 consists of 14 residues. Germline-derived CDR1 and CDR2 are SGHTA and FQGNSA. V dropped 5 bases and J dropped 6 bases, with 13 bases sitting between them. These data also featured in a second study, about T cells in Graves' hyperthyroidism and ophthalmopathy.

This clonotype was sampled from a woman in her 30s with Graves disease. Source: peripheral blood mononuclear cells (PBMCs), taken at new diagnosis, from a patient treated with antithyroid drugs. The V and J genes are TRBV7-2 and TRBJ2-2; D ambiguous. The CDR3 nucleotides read TGTGCCAGCAGCCCAAACTATTCCCCCGGGGAGCTGTTTTTT. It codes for CASSPNYSPGELFF.